This TCR beta chain came from a study of cytomegalovirus exposure and HLA in healthy donors. The germline gives CDR1 GTSNPN, CDR2 SVGIG (reference sequence). J gave up 11 bases and V 2 bases, and 7 bases lay outside the gene matches. The CDR3 totals 12 residues. With 60 Vbeta and 13 Jbeta primers, the PCR was carried out. Sequenced by immunoSEQ multiplex PCR; TCRdb stores in-frame clones only, minus some. The sample lists about 93,000 clones; about two thirds were seen once. The chain has TRBV30 and TRBJ1-1; 8 nucleotides agree with TRBD1. The sample was PBMCs. The TCR comes from a boy aged 5-17 years in good health and CMV-seropositive. CDR3 sequence: CAWSPGQGVAFF. The CDR3, as DNA: TGTGCCTGGAGTCCTGGACAGGGAGTCGCTTTCTTT.